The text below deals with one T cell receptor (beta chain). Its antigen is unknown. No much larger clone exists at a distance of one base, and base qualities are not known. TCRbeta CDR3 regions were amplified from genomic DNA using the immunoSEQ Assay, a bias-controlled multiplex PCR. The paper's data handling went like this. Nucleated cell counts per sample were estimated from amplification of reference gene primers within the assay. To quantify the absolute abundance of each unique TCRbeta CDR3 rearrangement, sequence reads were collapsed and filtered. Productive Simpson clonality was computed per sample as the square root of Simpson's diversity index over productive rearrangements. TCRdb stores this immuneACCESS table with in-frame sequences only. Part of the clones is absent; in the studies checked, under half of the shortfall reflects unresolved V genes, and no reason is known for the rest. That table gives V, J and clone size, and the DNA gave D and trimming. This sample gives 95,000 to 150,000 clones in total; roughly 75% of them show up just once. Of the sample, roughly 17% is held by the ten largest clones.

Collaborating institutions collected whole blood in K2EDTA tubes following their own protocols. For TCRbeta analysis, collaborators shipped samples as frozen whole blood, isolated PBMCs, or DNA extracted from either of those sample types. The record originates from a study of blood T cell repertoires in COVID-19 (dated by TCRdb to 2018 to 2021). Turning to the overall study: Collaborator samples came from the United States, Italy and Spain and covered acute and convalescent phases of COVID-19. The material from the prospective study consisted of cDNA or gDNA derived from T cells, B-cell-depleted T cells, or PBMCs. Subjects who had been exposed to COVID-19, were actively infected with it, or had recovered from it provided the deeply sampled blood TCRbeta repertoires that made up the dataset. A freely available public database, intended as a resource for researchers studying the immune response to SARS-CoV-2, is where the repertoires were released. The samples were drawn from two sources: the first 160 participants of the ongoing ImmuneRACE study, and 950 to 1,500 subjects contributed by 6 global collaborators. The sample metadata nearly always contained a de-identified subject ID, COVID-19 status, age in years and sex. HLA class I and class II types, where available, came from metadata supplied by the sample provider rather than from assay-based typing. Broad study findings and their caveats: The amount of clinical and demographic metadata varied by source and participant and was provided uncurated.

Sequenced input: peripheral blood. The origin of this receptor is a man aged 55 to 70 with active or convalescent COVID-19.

The CDR3 reads as follows: CSYIAGVHYEQYF. The DNA reads TGCAGCTATATCGCCGGGGTACACTACGAGCAGTACTTC. Recombination linked TRBV29-1 to TRBJ2-7; a weak D assignment points to TRBD2 (5 bases agree). The CDR3 contains 13 residues, cysteine and phenylalanine counted. Left in the record is the CDR3 DNA by itself, 39 bases read in frame from the first base. V loses 8 bases, J loses 3 bases, and the germline ends lie 17 bases apart. CDR1 and CDR2 were assigned from the germline V gene as SQVTM and ANQGSEA.